The present TCR beta chain was sequenced within a study of cytomegalovirus exposure and HLA in healthy donors. Study-wide results and caveats: In a later analysis, HLA-associated TCR beta chains were more clonally expanded than equally common others. In a later analysis, 15,000 to 20,000 TCR beta sequences were associated with HLA alleles at 0.05 false discovery rate. CMV antigen specificity was confirmed in vitro for a few CMV-associated chains.

PCR employed 60 Vbeta and 13 Jbeta primers. Profiled with immunoSEQ multiplex PCR; TCRdb holds only in-frame clones, not every one. The sample has 250,000 to 350,000 clones, roughly 90% seen once. The length of the CDR3 is 17 residues. V was clipped by 2 bases and J by 7 bases; unmatched bases: 7. Per the germline V gene, CDR1 is MGHRA and CDR2 is YSYEKL. Among the donors, all were healthy bone marrow donors. On this clone itself: Its antigen is currently unknown.

This sequence was found in a man aged 35 to 55 in good health and CMV-seropositive. The chain couples TRBV4-1 to TRBJ2-1; 14 bases agree with TRBD2. Material: PBMCs. CDR3 region: CASSQFAGTSGSNEQFF. The CDR3 coding sequence is TGCGCCAGCAGCCAATTCGCCGGGACTAGCGGGAGTAATGAGCAGTTCTTC.